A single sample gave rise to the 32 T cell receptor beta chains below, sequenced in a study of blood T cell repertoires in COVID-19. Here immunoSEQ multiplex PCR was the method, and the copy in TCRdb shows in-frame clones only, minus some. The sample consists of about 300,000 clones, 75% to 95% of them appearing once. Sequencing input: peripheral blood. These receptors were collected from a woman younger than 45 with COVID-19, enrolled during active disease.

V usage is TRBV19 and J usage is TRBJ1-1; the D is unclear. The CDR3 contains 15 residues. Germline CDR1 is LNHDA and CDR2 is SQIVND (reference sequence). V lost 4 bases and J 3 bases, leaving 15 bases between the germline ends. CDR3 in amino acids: CASSNKGPEDTEAFF. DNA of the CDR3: TGTGCCAGTAGTAATAAGGGCCCGGAGGACACTGAAGCTTTCTTT.

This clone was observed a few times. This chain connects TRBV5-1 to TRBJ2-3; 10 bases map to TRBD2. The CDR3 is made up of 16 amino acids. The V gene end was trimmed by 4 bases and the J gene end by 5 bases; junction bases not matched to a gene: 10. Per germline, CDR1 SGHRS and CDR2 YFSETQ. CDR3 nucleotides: TGCGCCAGCAGCCCCTGGCTAGCGGGAGCGAAAGATACGCAGTATTTT. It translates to CASSPWLAGAKDTQYF.

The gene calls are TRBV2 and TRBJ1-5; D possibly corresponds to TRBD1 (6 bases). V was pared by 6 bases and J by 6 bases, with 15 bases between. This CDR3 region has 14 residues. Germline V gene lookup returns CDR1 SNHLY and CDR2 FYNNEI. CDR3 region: CASSLDRGGQPQHF. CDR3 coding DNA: TGTGCCAGCAGCCTTGACCGAGGGGGTCAGCCCCAGCATTTT.

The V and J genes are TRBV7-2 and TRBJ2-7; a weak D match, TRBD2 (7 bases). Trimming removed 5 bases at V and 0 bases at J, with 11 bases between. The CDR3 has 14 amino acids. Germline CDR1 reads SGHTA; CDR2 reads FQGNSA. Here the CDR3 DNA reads TGTGCCAGCAGCCGCGGGGGCAGCTCCTACGAGCAGTACTTC. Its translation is CASSRGGSSYEQYF.

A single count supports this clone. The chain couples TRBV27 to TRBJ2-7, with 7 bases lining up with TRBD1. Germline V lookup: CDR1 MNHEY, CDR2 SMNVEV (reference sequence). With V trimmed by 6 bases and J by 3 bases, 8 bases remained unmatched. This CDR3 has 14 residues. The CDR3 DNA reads TGTGCCAGCAGAAAGACAGGGAATAACTACGAGCAGTACTTC. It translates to CASRKTGNNYEQYF.

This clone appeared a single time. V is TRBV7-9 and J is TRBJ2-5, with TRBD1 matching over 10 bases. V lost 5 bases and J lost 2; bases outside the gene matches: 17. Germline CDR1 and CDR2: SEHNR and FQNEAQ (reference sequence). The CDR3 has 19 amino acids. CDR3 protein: CASSPFPGQGLAGQETQYF. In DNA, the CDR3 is TGTGCCAGCAGCCCCTTCCCGGGACAGGGGTTGGCAGGGCAAGAGACCCAGTACTTC.

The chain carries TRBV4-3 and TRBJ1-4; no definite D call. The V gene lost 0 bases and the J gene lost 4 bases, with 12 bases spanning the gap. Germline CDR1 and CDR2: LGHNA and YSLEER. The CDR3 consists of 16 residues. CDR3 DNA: TGCGCCAGCAGCCAAGATAATCTGGGAGTTAATGAAAAACTGTTTTTT. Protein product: CASSQDNLGVNEKLFF.

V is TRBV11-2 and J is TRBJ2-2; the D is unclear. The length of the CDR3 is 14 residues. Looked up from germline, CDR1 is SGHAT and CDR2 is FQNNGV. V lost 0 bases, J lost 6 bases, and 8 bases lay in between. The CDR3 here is CASSLDLAAGELFF. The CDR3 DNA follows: TGTGCCAGCAGCTTAGATCTGGCGGCCGGGGAGCTGTTTTTT.

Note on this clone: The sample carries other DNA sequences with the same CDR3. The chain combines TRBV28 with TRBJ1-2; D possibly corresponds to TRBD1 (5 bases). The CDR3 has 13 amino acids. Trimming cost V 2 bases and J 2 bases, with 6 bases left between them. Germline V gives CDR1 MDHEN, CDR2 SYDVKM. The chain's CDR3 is CASSLGQNYGYTF. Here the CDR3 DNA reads TGTGCCAGCAGTTTAGGACAAAACTATGGCTACACCTTC.

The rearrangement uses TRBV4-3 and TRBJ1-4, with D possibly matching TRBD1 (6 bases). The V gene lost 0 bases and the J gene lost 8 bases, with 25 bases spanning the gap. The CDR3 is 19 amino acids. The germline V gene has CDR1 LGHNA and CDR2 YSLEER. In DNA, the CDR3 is TGCGCCAGCAGCCAAGATCAGGCTGGCAGGGGAGAGACTTCCGAAAAACTGTTTTTT. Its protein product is CASSQDQAGRGETSEKLFF.

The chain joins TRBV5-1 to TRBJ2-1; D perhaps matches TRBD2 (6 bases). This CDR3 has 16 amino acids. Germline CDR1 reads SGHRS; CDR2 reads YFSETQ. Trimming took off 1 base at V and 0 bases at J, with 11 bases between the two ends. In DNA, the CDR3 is TGCGCCAGCAGCTTGATCGGGGGTCGCTCCTACAATGAGCAGTTCTTC. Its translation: CASSLIGGRSYNEQFF.

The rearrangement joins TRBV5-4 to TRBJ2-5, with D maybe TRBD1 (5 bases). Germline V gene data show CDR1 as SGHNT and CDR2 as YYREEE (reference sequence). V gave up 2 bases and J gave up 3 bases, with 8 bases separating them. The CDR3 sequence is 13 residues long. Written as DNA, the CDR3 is TGTGCCAGCAGCTTAAGCAGGGAAGAGACCCAGTACTTC. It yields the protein CASSLSREETQYF.

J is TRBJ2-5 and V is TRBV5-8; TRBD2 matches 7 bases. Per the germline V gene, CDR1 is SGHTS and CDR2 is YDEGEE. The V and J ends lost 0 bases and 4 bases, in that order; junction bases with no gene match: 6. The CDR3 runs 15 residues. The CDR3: CASSLDRIAGETQYF. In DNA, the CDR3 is TGTGCCAGCAGCTTGGACAGAATAGCGGGAGAGACCCAGTACTTC.

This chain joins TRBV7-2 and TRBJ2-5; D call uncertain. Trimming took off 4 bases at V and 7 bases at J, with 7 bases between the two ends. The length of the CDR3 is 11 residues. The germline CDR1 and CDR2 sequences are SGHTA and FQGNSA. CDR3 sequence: CASSSSGTQYF. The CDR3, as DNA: TGTGCCAGCAGCTCCTCGGGGACCCAGTACTTC.

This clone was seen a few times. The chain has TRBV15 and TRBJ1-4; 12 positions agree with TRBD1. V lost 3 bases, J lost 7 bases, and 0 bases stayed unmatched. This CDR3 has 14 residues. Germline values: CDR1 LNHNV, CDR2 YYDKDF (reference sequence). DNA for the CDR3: TGTGCCACCAGCAGGGGACAGGGGGCTGAAAAACTGTTTTTT. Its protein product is CATSRGQGAEKLFF.

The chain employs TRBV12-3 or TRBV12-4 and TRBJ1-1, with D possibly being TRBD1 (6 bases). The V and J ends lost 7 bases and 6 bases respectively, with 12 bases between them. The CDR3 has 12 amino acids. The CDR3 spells CASTSGGPEAFF. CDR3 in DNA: TGTGCCAGCACCTCCGGGGGGCCTGAAGCTTTCTTT.

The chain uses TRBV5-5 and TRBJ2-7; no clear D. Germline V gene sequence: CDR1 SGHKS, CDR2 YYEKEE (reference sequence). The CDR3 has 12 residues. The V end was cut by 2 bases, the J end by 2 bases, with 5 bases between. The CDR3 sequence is CASSLNTYEQYF. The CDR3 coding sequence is TGTGCCAGCAGCTTAAATACCTACGAGCAGTACTTC. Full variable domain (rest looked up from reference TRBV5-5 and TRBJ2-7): DAGVTQSPTHLIKTRGQQVTLRCSPISGHKSVSWYQQVLGQGPQFIFQYYEKEERGRGNFPDRFSARQFPNYSSELNVNALLLGDSALYLCASSLNTYEQYFGPGTRLTVT.

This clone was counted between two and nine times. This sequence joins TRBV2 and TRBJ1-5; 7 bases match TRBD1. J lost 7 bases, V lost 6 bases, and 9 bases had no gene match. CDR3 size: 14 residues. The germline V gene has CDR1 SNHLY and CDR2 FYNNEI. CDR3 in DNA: TGTGCCAGCAGCGTAAGAGGGGGCGGACAGCCCCAGCATTTT. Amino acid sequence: CASSVRGGGQPQHF.

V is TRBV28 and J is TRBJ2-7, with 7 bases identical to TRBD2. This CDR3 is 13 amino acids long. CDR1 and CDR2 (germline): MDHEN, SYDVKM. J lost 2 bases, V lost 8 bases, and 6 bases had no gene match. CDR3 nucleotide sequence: TGTGCCAGCGGACCGGGACTACCCTACGAGCAGTACTTC. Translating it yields CASGPGLPYEQYF.

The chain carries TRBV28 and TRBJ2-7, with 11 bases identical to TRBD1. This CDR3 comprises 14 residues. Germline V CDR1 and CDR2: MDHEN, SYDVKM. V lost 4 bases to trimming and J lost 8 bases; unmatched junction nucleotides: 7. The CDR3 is CASSSRDRGIKQYF. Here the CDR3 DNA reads TGTGCCAGCAGTTCCCGGGACAGGGGGATCAAGCAGTACTTC. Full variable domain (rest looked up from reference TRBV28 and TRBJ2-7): DVKVTQSSRYLVKRTGEKVFLECVQDMDHENMFWYRQDPGLGLRLIYFSYDVKMKEKGDIPEGYSVSREKKERFSLILESASTNQTSMYLCASSSRDRGIKQYFGPGTRLTVT.

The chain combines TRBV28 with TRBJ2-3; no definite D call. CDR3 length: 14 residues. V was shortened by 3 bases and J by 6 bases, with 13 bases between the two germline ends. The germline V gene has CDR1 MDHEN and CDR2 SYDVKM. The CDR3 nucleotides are TGTGCCAGCAGTTTCGCGGCAACCCGTGATACGCAGTATTTT. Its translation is CASSFAATRDTQYF.

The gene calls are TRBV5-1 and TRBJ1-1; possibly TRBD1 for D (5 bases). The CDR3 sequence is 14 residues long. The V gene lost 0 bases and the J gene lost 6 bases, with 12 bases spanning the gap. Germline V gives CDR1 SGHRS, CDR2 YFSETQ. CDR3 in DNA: TGCGCCAGCAGCTTGGAGGAGGGGAGGCCTGAAGCTTTCTTT. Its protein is CASSLEEGRPEAFF.

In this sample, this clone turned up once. CDR3 in DNA: TGTGCCAGCAGTAGCGAACTGAACACTGAAGCTTTCTTT. It codes for CASSSELNTEAFF. The rearrangement uses TRBV7-2 and TRBJ1-1; no clear D gene. V shed 6 bases and J shed 0 bases, with 8 bases lying between them. The CDR3 runs 13 residues. CDR1 and CDR2 from the germline V gene are SGHTA and FQGNSA.

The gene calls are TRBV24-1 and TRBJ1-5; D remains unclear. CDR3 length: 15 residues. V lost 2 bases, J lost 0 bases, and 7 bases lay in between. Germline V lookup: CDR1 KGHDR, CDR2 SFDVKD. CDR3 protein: CATSDSTTSNQPQHF. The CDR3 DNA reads TGTGCCACCAGTGATTCCACAACTAGCAATCAGCCCCAGCATTTT.

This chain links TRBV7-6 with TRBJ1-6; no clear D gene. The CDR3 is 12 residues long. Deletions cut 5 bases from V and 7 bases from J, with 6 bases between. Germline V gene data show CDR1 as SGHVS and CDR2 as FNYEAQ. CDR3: CASSPLNSPLHF. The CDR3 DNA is TGTGCCAGCAGCCCCCTCAATTCACCCCTCCACTTT.

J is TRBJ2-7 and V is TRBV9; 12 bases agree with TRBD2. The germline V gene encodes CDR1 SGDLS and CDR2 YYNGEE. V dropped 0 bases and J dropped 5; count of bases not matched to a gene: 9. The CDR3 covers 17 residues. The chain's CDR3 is CASSVGISSGRADEQYF. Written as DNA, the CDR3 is TGTGCCAGCAGCGTAGGGATTTCTAGCGGGAGGGCTGACGAGCAGTACTTC.

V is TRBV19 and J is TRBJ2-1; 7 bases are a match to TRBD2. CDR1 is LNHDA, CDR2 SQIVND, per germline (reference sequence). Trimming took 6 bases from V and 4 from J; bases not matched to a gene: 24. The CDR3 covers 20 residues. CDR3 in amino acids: CASSPPGSASGGRGYNEQFF. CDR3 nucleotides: TGTGCCAGTAGCCCTCCTGGGTCGGCTAGCGGAGGAAGGGGTTACAATGAGCAGTTCTTC.

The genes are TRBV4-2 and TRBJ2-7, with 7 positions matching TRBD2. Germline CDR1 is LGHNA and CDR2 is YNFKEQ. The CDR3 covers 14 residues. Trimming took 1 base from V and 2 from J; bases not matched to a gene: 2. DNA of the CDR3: TGTGCCAGCAGCCAAGCCGGGACTACCTACGAGCAGTACTTC. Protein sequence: CASSQAGTTYEQYF.

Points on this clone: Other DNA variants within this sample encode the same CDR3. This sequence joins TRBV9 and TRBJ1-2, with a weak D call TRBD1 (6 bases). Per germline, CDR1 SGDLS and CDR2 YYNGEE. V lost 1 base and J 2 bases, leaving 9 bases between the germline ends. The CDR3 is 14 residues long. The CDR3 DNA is TGTGCCAGCAGCGTAACAGGGACGAACTATGGCTACACCTTC. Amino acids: CASSVTGTNYGYTF.

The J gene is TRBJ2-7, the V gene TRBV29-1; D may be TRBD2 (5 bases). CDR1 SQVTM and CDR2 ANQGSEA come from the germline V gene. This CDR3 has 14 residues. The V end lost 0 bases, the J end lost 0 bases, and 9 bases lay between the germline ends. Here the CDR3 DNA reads TGCAGCGTTGAAGAGTCCGGGAACTCCTACGAGCAGTACTTC. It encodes CSVEESGNSYEQYF.

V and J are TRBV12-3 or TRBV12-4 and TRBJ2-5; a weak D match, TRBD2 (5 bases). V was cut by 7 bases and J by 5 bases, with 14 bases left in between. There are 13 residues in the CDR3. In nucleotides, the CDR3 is TGTGCCAGCACCTTATCCAGGAGGGAGACCCAGTACTTC. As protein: CASTLSRRETQYF.

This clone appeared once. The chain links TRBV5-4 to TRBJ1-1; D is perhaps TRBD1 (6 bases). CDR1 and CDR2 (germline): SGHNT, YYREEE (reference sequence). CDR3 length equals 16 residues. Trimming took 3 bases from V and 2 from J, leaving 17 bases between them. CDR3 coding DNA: TGTGCCAGCAGCTCCAAGACGACAGGTACCAACACTGAAGCTTTCTTT. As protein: CASSSKTTGTNTEAFF.